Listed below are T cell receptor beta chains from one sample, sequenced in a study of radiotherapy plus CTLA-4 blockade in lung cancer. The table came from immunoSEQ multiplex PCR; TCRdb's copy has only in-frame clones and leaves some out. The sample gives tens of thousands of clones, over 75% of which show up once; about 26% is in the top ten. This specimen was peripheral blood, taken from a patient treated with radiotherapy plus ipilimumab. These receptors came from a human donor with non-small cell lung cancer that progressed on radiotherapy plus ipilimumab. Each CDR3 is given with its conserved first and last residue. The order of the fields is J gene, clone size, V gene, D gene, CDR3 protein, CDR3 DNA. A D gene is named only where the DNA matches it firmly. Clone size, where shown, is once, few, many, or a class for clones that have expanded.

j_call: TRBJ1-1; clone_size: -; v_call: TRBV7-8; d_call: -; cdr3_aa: CASTLEGQMTYTEAFF; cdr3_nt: TGTGCCAGCACCTTGGAGGGCCAGATGACGTACACTGAAGCTTTCTTT
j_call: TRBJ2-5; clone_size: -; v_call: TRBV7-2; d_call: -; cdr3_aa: CASSVVGVLGETQYF; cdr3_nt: TGTGCCAGCAGCGTAGTCGGGGTACTAGGAGAGACCCAGTACTTC
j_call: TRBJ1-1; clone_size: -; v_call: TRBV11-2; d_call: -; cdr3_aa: CASSLPGHRNTEAFF; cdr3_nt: TGTGCCAGCAGCCTACCGGGACATAGGAACACTGAAGCTTTCTTT
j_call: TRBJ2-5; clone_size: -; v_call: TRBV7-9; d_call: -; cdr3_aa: CASSPRETQYF; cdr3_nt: TGTGCCAGCAGCCCCCGGGAGACCCAGTACTTC
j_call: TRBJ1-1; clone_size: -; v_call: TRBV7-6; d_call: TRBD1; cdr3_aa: CASSSGQMNTEAFF; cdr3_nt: TGTGCCAGCAGCTCGGGACAGATGAACACTGAAGCTTTCTTT
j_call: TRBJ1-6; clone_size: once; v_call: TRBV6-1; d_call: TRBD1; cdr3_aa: CASSEGQGRNSPLHF; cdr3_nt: TGTGCCAGCAGTGAGGGACAGGGTCGTAATTCACCCCTCCACTTT
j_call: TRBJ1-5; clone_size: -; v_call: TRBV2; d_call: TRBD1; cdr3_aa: CASRAGTGSNQPQHF; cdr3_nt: TGTGCCAGCAGGGCCGGGACAGGAAGCAATCAGCCCCAGCATTTT
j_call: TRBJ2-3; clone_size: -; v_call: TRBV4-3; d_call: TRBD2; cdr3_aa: CASSQDLLAGGNGGAQYF; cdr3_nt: TGCGCCAGCAGCCAAGATTTACTAGCGGGGGGGAACGGCGGAGCGCAGTATTTT
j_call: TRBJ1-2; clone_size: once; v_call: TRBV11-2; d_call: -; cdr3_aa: CASRQIRGGYGYTF; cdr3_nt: TGTGCCAGCAGGCAAATTCGAGGGGGCTATGGCTACACCTTC
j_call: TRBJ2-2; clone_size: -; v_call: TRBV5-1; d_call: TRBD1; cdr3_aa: CASKAQGASTGELFF; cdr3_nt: TGCGCCAGCAAGGCACAGGGGGCGAGCACCGGGGAGCTGTTTTTT
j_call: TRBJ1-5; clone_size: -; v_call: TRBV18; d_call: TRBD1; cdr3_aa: CASSKGQRDAGPQHF; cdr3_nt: TGTGCCAGCTCGAAGGGACAGAGGGACGCCGGGCCCCAGCATTTT
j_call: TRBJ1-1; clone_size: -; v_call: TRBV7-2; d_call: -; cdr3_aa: CASSFREAINTEAFF; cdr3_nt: TGTGCCAGCAGCTTTAGGGAGGCCATCAACACTGAAGCTTTCTTT
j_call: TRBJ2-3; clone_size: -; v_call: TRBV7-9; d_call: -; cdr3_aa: CASSLVTGATDTQYF; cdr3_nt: TGTGCCAGCAGCTTAGTTACAGGAGCCACAGATACGCAGTATTTT
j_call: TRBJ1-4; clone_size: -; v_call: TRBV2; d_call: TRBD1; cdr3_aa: CASKSTGSNEKLFF; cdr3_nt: TGTGCCAGCAAGTCGACAGGGTCTAATGAAAAACTGTTTTTT
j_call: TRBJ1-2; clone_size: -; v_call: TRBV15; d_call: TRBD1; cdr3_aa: CATSRDPGQGIYGYTF; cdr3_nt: TGTGCCACCAGCAGAGATCCGGGACAGGGAATCTATGGCTACACCTTC
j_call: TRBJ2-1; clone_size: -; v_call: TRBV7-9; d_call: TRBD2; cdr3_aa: CASSLEAGAAGGNEQFF; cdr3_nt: TGTGCCAGCAGCTTAGAAGCGGGGGCCGCGGGAGGCAATGAGCAGTTCTTC